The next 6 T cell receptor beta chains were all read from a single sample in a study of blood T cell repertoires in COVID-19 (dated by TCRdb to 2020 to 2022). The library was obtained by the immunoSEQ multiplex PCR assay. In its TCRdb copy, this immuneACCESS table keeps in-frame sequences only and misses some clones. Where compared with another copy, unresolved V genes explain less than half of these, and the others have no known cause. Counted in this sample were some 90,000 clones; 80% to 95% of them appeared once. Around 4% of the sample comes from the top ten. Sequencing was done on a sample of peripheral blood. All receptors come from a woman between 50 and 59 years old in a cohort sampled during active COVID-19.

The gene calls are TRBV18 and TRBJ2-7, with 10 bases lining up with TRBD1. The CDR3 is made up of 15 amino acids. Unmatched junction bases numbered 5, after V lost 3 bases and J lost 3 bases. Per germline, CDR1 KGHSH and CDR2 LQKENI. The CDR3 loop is CASSPGQGDGYEQYF. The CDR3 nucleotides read TGTGCCAGCTCACCCGGACAGGGGGACGGCTACGAGCAGTACTTC.

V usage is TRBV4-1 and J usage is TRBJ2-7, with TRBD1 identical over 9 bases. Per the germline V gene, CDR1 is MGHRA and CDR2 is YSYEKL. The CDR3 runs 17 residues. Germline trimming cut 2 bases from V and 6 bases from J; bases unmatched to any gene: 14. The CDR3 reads CASSQTGVRGQGSEQYF. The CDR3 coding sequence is TGCGCCAGCAGCCAAACCGGGGTGCGCGGACAGGGGAGCGAGCAGTACTTC.

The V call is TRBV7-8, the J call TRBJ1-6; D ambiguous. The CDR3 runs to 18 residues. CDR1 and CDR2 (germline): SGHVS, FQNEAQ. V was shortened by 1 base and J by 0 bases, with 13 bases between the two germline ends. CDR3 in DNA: TGTGCCAGCAGCTTAGTCAGGAGGCAACGCTCCTATAATTCACCCCTCCACTTT. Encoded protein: CASSLVRRQRSYNSPLHF.

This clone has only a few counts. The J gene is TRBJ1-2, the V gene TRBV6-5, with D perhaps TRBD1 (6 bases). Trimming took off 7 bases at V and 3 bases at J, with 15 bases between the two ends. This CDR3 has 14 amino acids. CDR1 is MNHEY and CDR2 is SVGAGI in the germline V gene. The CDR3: CASNRRGADYGYTF. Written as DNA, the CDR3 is TGTGCCAGCAACCGCCGGGGGGCTGACTATGGCTACACCTTC.

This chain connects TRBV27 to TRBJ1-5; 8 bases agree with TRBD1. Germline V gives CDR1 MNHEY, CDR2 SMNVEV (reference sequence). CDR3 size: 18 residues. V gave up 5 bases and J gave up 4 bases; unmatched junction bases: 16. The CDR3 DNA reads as TGTGCCAGCAGTCCGCCGGACAGGGAGACCTTTTGGAATCAGCCCCAGCATTTT. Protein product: CASSPPDRETFWNQPQHF.

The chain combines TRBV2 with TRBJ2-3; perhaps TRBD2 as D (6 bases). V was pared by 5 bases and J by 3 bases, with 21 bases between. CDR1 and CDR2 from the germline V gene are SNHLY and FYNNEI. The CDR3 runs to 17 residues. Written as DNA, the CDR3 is TGTGCCAGCAGTATCCCCTCGTCGGGAGTATCTACAGATACGCAGTATTTT. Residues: CASSIPSSGVSTDTQYF.